What follows are 30 T cell receptor beta chains derived from one specimen sequenced in a study of T-cell reconstitution after alpha-beta-depleted transplantation in children (dated by TCRdb to the mid-2010s). Read against the paper, the sample's treatment or condition label means: allogeneic hematopoietic cell transplantation with graft depleted of TCRalphabeta T cells and CD19 B cells. Library prep was done by PCR. The sample was run on an Illumina HiSeq 2500. TCR libraries were prepared with molecular barcoding, using unique molecular identifiers to normalize TCRbeta repertoire quantification. TCRdb applied fastp at Q25 and MiXCR to the public reads, then kept only in-frame beta chains. Every CDR3 protein is listed once, alongside the most common genes and DNA of its rows. The sample records approximately 1,000,000 distinct CDR3 sequences, about 31% of which are singletons. Of the sample, roughly 27% falls within the top ten clones.

The starting material was PBMCs, mostly from graft donor cells, obtained 360 days after TCRalphabeta/CD19-depleted stem cell transplant. The receptors stem from a boy under two years old who had a stem cell transplant for SCID, so the T cells may come from the graft donor.

Ten or more counts support this clonotype. This chain links TRBV29-1 with TRBJ2-1, with D perhaps TRBD1 (6 bases). This CDR3 has 13 amino acids. V dropped 4 bases and J dropped 4 bases, with 11 bases sitting between them. Germline assignment: CDR1 SQVTM and CDR2 ANQGSEA. CDR3: CSVGAGAYNEQFF. CDR3 DNA sequence: TGCAGCGTTGGGGCAGGGGCTTACAATGAGCAGTTCTTC.

The V call is TRBV12-3 or TRBV12-4, the J call TRBJ2-1; 8 positions agree with TRBD2. The CDR3 sequence is 19 residues long. Trimming took 7 bases from V and 4 from J; bases not matched to a gene: 21. For the CDR3, the DNA is TGTGCCAGCAACCCTAGAGGGGCTCCCGGGGGGGGCGGGTACAATGAGCAGTTCTTC. This sequence encodes CASNPRGAPGGGGYNEQFF.

The chain uses TRBV2 and TRBJ2-5; a possible D gene is TRBD2 (6 bases). Germline CDR1 SNHLY, CDR2 FYNNEI. Trimming took 4 bases from V and 0 from J, leaving 12 bases between them. The CDR3 is 15 amino acids. The CDR3 region is CASSGRDWYQETQYF. CDR3 coding DNA: TGTGCCAGCAGTGGACGGGACTGGTACCAAGAGACCCAGTACTTC.

CDR3 coding DNA: TGTGCCAGCAGCGGGGTTGGGGCACATGGGCGCTACGAGCAGTACTTC. It codes for CASSGVGAHGRYEQYF. The chain joins TRBV12-3 or TRBV12-4 to TRBJ2-7; D is possibly TRBD1 or TRBD2 (5 bases each). Between the trimmed V and J ends, which lost 6 bases and 3 bases, there was a span of 21 bases. The CDR3 runs to 16 residues.

V and J are TRBV27 and TRBJ2-3; TRBD1 agrees at 10 bases. The CDR3 runs 16 residues. V was clipped by 6 bases and J by 5 bases; unmatched bases: 11. CDR1 is MNHEY and CDR2 is SMNVEV in the germline V gene (reference sequence). The CDR3 is CASRVGQGVGKDTQYF. CDR3 nucleotide sequence: TGTGCCAGCAGAGTCGGACAGGGGGTCGGCAAAGATACGCAGTATTTT.

Only a few counts were recorded for this clonotype. J is TRBJ1-4 and V is TRBV7-9; TRBD1 matches 11 bases. V shed 3 bases and J 5 bases; nucleotides not matched to a gene: 2. The germline gives CDR1 SEHNR, CDR2 FQNEAQ (reference sequence). The CDR3 runs 15 residues. The CDR3 spells CASSLDRGLNEKLFF. CDR3 sequence (DNA): TGTGCCAGCAGCTTGGACAGGGGGCTGAATGAAAAACTGTTTTTT.

CDR3 protein: CASSLKMGAGTDTQYF. The CDR3 bases are TGTGCCAGCAGCTTAAAAATGGGGGCCGGCACAGATACGCAGTATTTT. The rearrangement links TRBV7-3 to TRBJ2-3; tentatively, D is TRBD1 (6 bases). This CDR3 has 16 amino acids. Germline V gives CDR1 SGHTA, CDR2 FQGTGA. V was clipped by 1 base and J by 1 base, with 12 bases between them.

J is TRBJ1-5 and V is TRBV20-1; D is unresolved. Deletions cut 4 bases from V and 0 bases from J, with 4 bases between. The CDR3 is made up of 12 amino acids. The germline CDR1 and CDR2 sequences are DFQATT and SNEGSKA (reference sequence). CDR3 loop: CSATHSNQPQHF. CDR3 nucleotides: TGCAGTGCTACCCATAGCAATCAGCCCCAGCATTTT.

The chain employs TRBV6-2 or TRBV6-3 and TRBJ2-5; TRBD2 aligns across 9 bases. The CDR3 consists of 16 residues. V dropped 7 bases and J dropped 3; count of bases not matched to a gene: 12. The germline V gene has CDR1 MNHEY and CDR2 SVGEGT. In nucleotides, the CDR3 is TGTGCCAGCACCCTCGGGGGGGGACTAGCAGAAGAGACCCAGTACTTC. It is translated as CASTLGGGLAEETQYF.

In DNA, the CDR3 is TGTGCCAGCAGCTCGACCGGTTGGGGGAACACTGAAGCTTTCTTT. It translates to CASSSTGWGNTEAFF. The chain combines TRBV11-1 with TRBJ1-1; D is ambiguous. The germline gives CDR1 SGHAT, CDR2 FQDESV (reference sequence). The CDR3 spans 15 residues. V was cut by 4 bases and J by 1 base, with 13 bases left in between.

This clonotype was observed a few times. The chain is built from TRBV3-1 and TRBJ2-1; TRBD2 matches at 13 bases. This CDR3 has 17 amino acids. The V gene end was trimmed by 1 base and the J gene end by 8 bases; junction bases not matched to a gene: 8. CDR1 and CDR2 (germline): LGHDT, YNNKEL (reference sequence). The CDR3 region is CASSQGTSGGAFDEQFF. In DNA form, the CDR3 reads TGTGCCAGCAGCCAAGGAACTAGCGGGGGGGCCTTTGATGAGCAGTTCTTC.

The V and J genes are TRBV12-3 or TRBV12-4 and TRBJ2-7; D is tentatively TRBD1 or TRBD2 (6 bases each). This CDR3 is 16 amino acids long. Trimming stripped 6 bases from V and 3 bases from J, with 21 bases between. CDR3 nucleotide sequence: TGTGCCAGCAGCCCCCCCGGGGTCGGGGGCATCTACGAGCAGTACTTC. It encodes CASSPPGVGGIYEQYF.

The chain employs TRBV4-3 and TRBJ2-7; a possible D gene is TRBD2 (6 bases). The length of the CDR3 is 17 residues. Germline V lookup: CDR1 LGHNA, CDR2 YSLEER. Trimming removed 0 bases from V and 3 bases from J, with 18 bases in between. CDR3 amino acids: CASSQDIGGAEIYEQYF. In nucleotides, the CDR3 is TGCGCCAGCAGCCAAGATATCGGCGGGGCCGAAATCTACGAGCAGTACTTC.

The rearrangement joins TRBV20-1 to TRBJ2-3; D may be TRBD1 or TRBD2 (5 bases each). Germline V lookup: CDR1 DFQATT, CDR2 SNEGSKA (reference sequence). The CDR3 has 14 residues. V was clipped by 1 base and J by 6 bases, with 14 bases between them. CDR3 sequence: CSARVRKGPDTQYF. CDR3 bases: TGCAGTGCTAGAGTGCGGAAGGGACCGGATACGCAGTATTTT.

This clonotype was seen a few times. V usage is TRBV30 and J usage is TRBJ2-7, with 8 bases fitting TRBD1. Germline V CDR1 and CDR2: GTSNPN, SVGIG (reference sequence). The trim removed 4 bases at V and 5 bases at J, leaving 10 bases unmatched. This CDR3 has 14 residues. The CDR3 loop is CAWTLLDRADEQYF. CDR3 nucleotides: TGTGCCTGGACCCTTCTGGACAGGGCCGACGAGCAGTACTTC.

This clonotype has a handful of counts. This sequence joins TRBV10-3 and TRBJ2-3, with D unclear. The germline CDR1 and CDR2 sequences are ENHRY and SYGVKD. V dropped 2 bases and J dropped 1 base, with 16 bases sitting between them. This CDR3 region has 17 residues. The CDR3 here is CAISEASWATRTDTQYF. CDR3 in DNA: TGTGCCATCAGTGAGGCCTCATGGGCGACTCGCACAGATACGCAGTATTTT.

The chain is built from TRBV28 and TRBJ2-1; TRBD2 matches 8 bases. The V gene end was trimmed by 5 bases and the J gene end by 1 base; junction bases not matched to a gene: 10. Germline V gene lookup returns CDR1 MDHEN and CDR2 SYDVKM. This CDR3 comprises 17 residues. CDR3 sequence: CASSARLTSGSYNEQFF. The CDR3 DNA is TGTGCCAGCAGTGCCAGACTTACTAGCGGATCCTACAATGAGCAGTTCTTC.

The J gene is TRBJ2-7, the V gene TRBV20-1; tentatively, D is TRBD1 (5 bases). This CDR3 is 15 amino acids long. The ends were cut back, 0 bases at V and 1 base at J, with 13 bases in the middle. In germline, CDR1 is DFQATT, CDR2 SNEGSKA (reference sequence). The CDR3 region is CSARDGHKPSYEQYF. DNA of the CDR3: TGCAGTGCTAGAGACGGACACAAACCTTCCTACGAGCAGTACTTC.

The CDR3 reads CASSETDNEQFF. The CDR3 DNA reads as TGCGCCAGCAGCGAGACAGACAATGAGCAGTTCTTC. The chain employs TRBV5-1 and TRBJ2-1; maybe TRBD1 (5 bases). Germline V gives CDR1 SGHRS, CDR2 YFSETQ. This CDR3 spans 12 amino acids. With 4 bases removed from V and 5 bases from J, the gap between germline ends came to 7 bases.

This chain uses TRBV29-1 with TRBJ2-7; unclear D gene. The CDR3 runs to 13 residues. CDR1 is SQVTM and CDR2 is ANQGSEA in the germline V gene. V was cut by 4 bases and J by 2 bases, with 12 bases left in between. The CDR3 protein is CSVVPEYPYEQYF. CDR3 nucleotide sequence: TGCAGCGTTGTTCCAGAGTACCCCTACGAGCAGTACTTC.

The J gene is TRBJ2-6, the V gene TRBV12-3 or TRBV12-4; perhaps TRBD1 as D (5 bases). Deletions cut 6 bases from V and 2 bases from J, with 8 bases between. CDR3 length: 14 amino acids. CDR3 DNA sequence: TGTGCCAGCAGCCAGGGTACTGGGGCCAACGTCCTGACTTTC. Translated, it gives CASSQGTGANVLTF.

The chain carries TRBV5-1 and TRBJ1-2; a possible D gene is TRBD1 (5 bases). The CDR3 sequence is 14 residues long. Trimming took off 2 bases at V and 6 bases at J, with 14 bases between the two ends. Looked up from germline, CDR1 is SGHRS and CDR2 is YFSETQ. DNA of the CDR3: TGCGCCAGCAGCTTTGGGGGTTCAGCTAATGGCTACACCTTC. As protein: CASSFGGSANGYTF.

This clonotype came up a few times. The V call is TRBV20-1, the J call TRBJ2-3; 7 bases line up with TRBD1. CDR3 size: 14 residues. The germline gives CDR1 DFQATT, CDR2 SNEGSKA (reference sequence). Germline trimming cut 6 bases from V and 4 bases from J; bases unmatched to any gene: 10. This CDR3 is CSATDRTLADTQYF. In nucleotides, the CDR3 is TGCAGTGCGACGGACAGGACTCTCGCAGATACGCAGTATTTT.

This chain uses TRBV6-5 with TRBJ1-1, with D uncertain. Trimming shortened V by 0 bases and J by 4 bases, and 6 bases separated the two germline ends. The germline CDR1 and CDR2 sequences are MNHEY and SVGAGI. The CDR3 has 13 residues. CDR3 protein: CASSYSIGTEAFF. In nucleotides, the CDR3 is TGTGCCAGCAGTTACTCGATAGGCACTGAAGCTTTCTTT.

This clonotype was found a few times. J is TRBJ1-2 and V is TRBV9; 8 bases match TRBD1. The CDR3 is made up of 13 amino acids. CDR1 is SGDLS, CDR2 YYNGEE, per germline. V lost 7 bases to trimming and J lost 1 base; unmatched junction nucleotides: 3. The CDR3 protein is CASQGAFNYGYTF. The CDR3 coding sequence is TGTGCCAGCCAGGGGGCCTTTAACTATGGCTACACCTTC.

This clonotype was detected a few times. The chain recombines TRBV12-3 or TRBV12-4 with TRBJ2-5; possible D gene TRBD1, 6 bases. The CDR3 has 17 amino acids. The ends were cut back, 3 bases at V and 3 bases at J, with 20 bases in the middle. The CDR3 loop reads CASSFGRLGAGEETQYF. The CDR3 bases are TGTGCCAGCAGTTTCGGACGTCTGGGGGCCGGTGAAGAGACCCAGTACTTC.

CDR3: CASSGQRGVPIDEQFF. The CDR3 DNA reads as TGTGCCAGCAGCGGGCAGCGGGGGGTACCAATCGATGAGCAGTTCTTC. The rearrangement links TRBV9 to TRBJ2-1, with 9 bases lining up with TRBD2. CDR1 is SGDLS and CDR2 is YYNGEE in the germline V gene. V shed 3 bases and J 8 bases; nucleotides not matched to a gene: 12. This CDR3 is built from 16 residues.

This clonotype has at least ten counts. The chain carries TRBV20-1 and TRBJ2-1, with unresolved D. V was shortened by 2 bases and J by 3 bases, with 8 bases between the two germline ends. CDR1 is DFQATT and CDR2 is SNEGSKA in the germline V gene (reference sequence). This CDR3 comprises 13 residues. CDR3 sequence reads: CSARRINYNEQFF. The CDR3 DNA sequence: TGCAGTGCTAGACGAATCAACTACAATGAGCAGTTCTTC.

This clonotype has just a few counts. This chain uses TRBV5-1 with TRBJ1-2; TRBD1 aligns across 12 bases. The CDR3 runs 16 residues. Germline CDR1 SGHRS, CDR2 YFSETQ. The junction had 14 bases not matched to a gene; V was cut back by 6 bases and J by 8 bases. CDR3 coding DNA: TGCGCCAGCAAAGCGGGACCGGGACAGGGGGCGCGCGGCTACACCTTC. The encoded protein is CASKAGPGQGARGYTF.

There are many counts of this clonotype. V gene TRBV11-2 combines with J gene TRBJ2-2; 12 bases line up with TRBD2. Germline V lookup: CDR1 SGHAT, CDR2 FQNNGV. This CDR3 is 15 amino acids long. J lost 7 bases, V lost 3 bases, and 3 bases had no gene match. This CDR3 reads CASSFLAGGNGELFF. The CDR3 DNA sequence: TGTGCCAGCAGCTTTCTAGCGGGGGGGAACGGGGAGCTGTTTTTT.